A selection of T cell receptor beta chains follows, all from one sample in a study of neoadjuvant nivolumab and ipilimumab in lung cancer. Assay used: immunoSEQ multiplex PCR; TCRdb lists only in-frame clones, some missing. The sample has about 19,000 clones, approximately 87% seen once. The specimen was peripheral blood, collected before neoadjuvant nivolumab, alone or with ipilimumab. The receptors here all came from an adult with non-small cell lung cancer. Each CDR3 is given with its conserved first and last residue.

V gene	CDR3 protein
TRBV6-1	CASSDSQKAIYGYTF
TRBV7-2	CASSLDGLASYEQYF
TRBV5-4	CASSSGGYTEAFF
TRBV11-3	CASSPQTSGRSTQYF
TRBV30	CAWSSRGGEGGYTF
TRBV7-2	CASSSTGGLAGSEQYF
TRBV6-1	CASSEGPTGGQPQHF
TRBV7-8	CASSLSPSPGANVLTF
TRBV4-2	CASSQPGDSANTGELFF
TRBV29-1	CSVEGAGTYEQYF
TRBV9	CASSVQGERGDTQYF
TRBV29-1	CSVAPSSYNEQFF
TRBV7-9	CASSEQGYEQYF
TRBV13	CASSVRTSGANVLTF
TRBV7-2	CASSLRASGAYEQYF
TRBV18	CASSPVSGGFTEAFF
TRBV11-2	CASSLGTGTISGEQFF
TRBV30	CAWSKGVGTQYF
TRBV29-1	CSVVLFGSRNTGELFF
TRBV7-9	CASTLTSGGPYEQYF